Following are 17 T cell receptor beta chains from one sample sequenced in a study of blood T cell repertoires in COVID-19. Libraries were prepared by immunoSEQ multiplex PCR; TCRdb keeps only in-frame clonotypes and omits some of them. This sample has around 370,000 clones, with more than 75% found just once. The specimen was peripheral blood. Receptors originate from a woman between 50 and 59 years old with COVID-19, enrolled during active disease.

The chain links TRBV7-2 to TRBJ1-5; 9 positions match TRBD1. The CDR3 sequence is 15 residues long. J gave up 6 bases and V 6 bases, and 9 bases lay outside the gene matches. The germline gives CDR1 SGHTA, CDR2 FQGNSA. The CDR3 DNA sequence: TGTGCCAGCAGTTTCACAGGGGGCGCGGGTCAGCCCCAGCATTTT. Translated: CASSFTGGAGQPQHF.

V is TRBV9 and J is TRBJ1-1; maybe TRBD1 (6 bases). CDR3 length equals 15 residues. The V end was cut by 3 bases, the J end by 6 bases, with 18 bases between. CDR1 is SGDLS and CDR2 is YYNGEE in the germline V gene. CDR3 nucleotide sequence: TGTGCCAGCAGCGCCCAACAGGGATTTGTCGCTGAAGCTTTCTTT. This codes for CASSAQQGFVAEAFF.

The chain joins TRBV11-2 to TRBJ1-1, with D unresolved. Between the trimmed V and J ends, which lost 3 bases and 1 base, there was a span of 6 bases. The CDR3 contains 13 residues. CDR1 SGHAT and CDR2 FQNNGV come from the germline V gene. CDR3 residues: CASSFRGNTEAFF. CDR3 DNA: TGTGCCAGCAGCTTTCGCGGGAACACTGAAGCTTTCTTT.

This rearrangement joins TRBV21-1 to TRBJ1-2; TRBD1 was called by the table and not checked on the DNA. TRBV21-1 is listed as a pseudogene. CDR3 length: 15 amino acids. The CDR3 nucleotides read TGTGCCAGCAGCGGAACGGACAGGGGTATAAACGGCTACACCTTC. Its protein is CASSGTDRGINGYTF.

V is TRBV5-4 and J is TRBJ2-3; a weak D match, TRBD2 (6 bases). The germline gives CDR1 SGHNT, CDR2 YYREEE (reference sequence). This CDR3 contains 19 residues. V was clipped by 0 bases and J by 0 bases, with 20 bases between them. In DNA form, the CDR3 reads TGTGCCAGCAGCTTGGGGGGTTTGGCGGGATTAACTAGCACAGATACGCAGTATTTT. Its translation: CASSLGGLAGLTSTDTQYF.

In its sample, this clone was seen once. The CDR3 DNA sequence: TGCGCCAGCAGCCAAGATCAGACAGGGGGCGCAGGGAGCTATGGCTACACCTTC. Translating it yields CASSQDQTGGAGSYGYTF. The V gene is TRBV4-1, the J gene TRBJ1-2; TRBD1 matches at 10 bases. Germline lookup yields CDR1 MGHRA and CDR2 YSYEKL. There are 18 residues in the CDR3. V dropped 0 bases and J dropped 4; count of bases not matched to a gene: 11.

Only a few counts were recorded for this clone. This chain connects TRBV19 to TRBJ2-7; 7 nucleotides line up with TRBD2. Trimming at V came to 6 bases and at J to 3 bases, leaving 8 bases not matched to a gene. This CDR3 is 14 amino acids long. The germline V gene encodes CDR1 LNHDA and CDR2 SQIVND (reference sequence). The CDR3 sequence is CASSHRAGNYEQYF. Here the CDR3 DNA reads TGTGCCAGTAGCCATCGAGCGGGGAACTACGAGCAGTACTTC. Full variable domain (rest looked up from reference TRBV19 and TRBJ2-7): DGGITQSPKYLFRKEGQNVTLSCEQNLNHDAMYWYRQDPGQGLRLIYYSQIVNDFQKGDIAEGYSVSREKKESFPLTVTSAQKNPTAFYLCASSHRAGNYEQYFGPGTRLTVT.

V usage is TRBV7-6 and J usage is TRBJ2-6; D possibly corresponds to TRBD1 (5 bases). There are 17 residues in the CDR3. Per the germline V gene, CDR1 is SGHVS and CDR2 is FNYEAQ. Trimming left V 2 bases short and J 0 bases short, with 11 bases between. The CDR3 bases are TGTGCCAGCAGCTTAAATCCCCAGGGCTCTGGGGCCAACGTCCTGACTTTC. As protein: CASSLNPQGSGANVLTF.

This rearrangement joins TRBV30 to TRBJ2-5; a weak D match, TRBD2 (6 bases). Trimming left V 2 bases short and J 2 bases short, with 15 bases between. This CDR3 region has 15 residues. Per germline, CDR1 GTSNPN and CDR2 SVGIG (reference sequence). CDR3 DNA: TGTGCCTGGAGTTCTGGGCGGGGTCGACAAGAGACCCAGTACTTC. Translation: CAWSSGRGRQETQYF.

In its sample, this clone was seen a few times. The CDR3 DNA is TGTGCCAGCAGCTTATCGAGTGTCACCGGGGAGCTGTTTTTT. Translation: CASSLSSVTGELFF. The chain carries TRBV7-3 and TRBJ2-2; D is uncertain. The CDR3 is 14 residues long. V lost 2 bases, J lost 4 bases, and 8 bases lay in between. Germline V gene lookup returns CDR1 SGHTA and CDR2 FQGTGA.

This sequence joins TRBV5-6 and TRBJ2-4; 11 bases fit TRBD1. The germline V gene encodes CDR1 SGHDT and CDR2 YYEEEE. The CDR3 spans 18 residues. The V gene end was trimmed by 2 bases and the J gene end by 2 bases; junction bases not matched to a gene: 9. CDR3 in amino acids: CASSFRTGGLRTKNIQYF. Written as DNA, the CDR3 is TGTGCCAGCAGCTTCAGGACAGGGGGCTTGAGGACCAAAAACATTCAGTACTTC.

The chain combines TRBV5-4 with TRBJ2-4; D is possibly TRBD2 (6 bases). V was pared by 0 bases and J by 3 bases, with 13 bases between. CDR1 is SGHNT, CDR2 YYREEE, per germline (reference sequence). The CDR3 has 16 amino acids. In nucleotides, the CDR3 is TGTGCCAGCAGCTTGGCGTCGACTAGGGGCAAAAACATTCAGTACTTC. Translating it yields CASSLASTRGKNIQYF.

The V and J genes are TRBV5-1 and TRBJ2-1; 11 bases map to TRBD2. CDR1 and CDR2 (germline): SGHRS, YFSETQ. This CDR3 has 14 residues. V was clipped by 5 bases and J by 6 bases; unmatched bases: 4. CDR3 coding DNA: TGCGCCAGCAGGACTAGCGGGGCGATCAATGAGCAGTTCTTC. Encoded protein: CASRTSGAINEQFF.

J is TRBJ2-7 and V is TRBV5-1; perhaps TRBD1 as D (6 bases). V dropped 0 bases and J dropped 2 bases, with 6 bases sitting between them. CDR3 length: 13 residues. The V gene's germline CDR1 is SGHRS and CDR2 YFSETQ. The CDR3 region has the DNA TGCGCCAGCAGCTTGGAGGGGGCCTACGAGCAGTACTTC. It specifies CASSLEGAYEQYF.

The CDR3 nucleotides are TGTGCCACCAGTCGAGGGGGTTCAGTCACTGAAGCTTTCTTT. This codes for CATSRGGSVTEAFF. The chain has TRBV5-4 and TRBJ1-1; D is possibly TRBD1 (6 bases). The CDR3 covers 14 residues. Deletions cut 9 bases from V and 4 bases from J, with 19 bases between. Germline CDR1 and CDR2: SGHNT and YYREEE (reference sequence). Full variable domain (outside the CDR3, taken from reference TRBV5-4 and TRBJ1-1): ETGVTQSPTHLIKTRGQQVTLRCSSQSGHNTVSWYQQALGQGPQFIFQYYREEENGRGNFPPRFSGLQFPNYSSELNVNALELDDSALYLCATSRGGSVTEAFFGQGTRLTVV.

The chain combines TRBV27 with TRBJ2-7, with 7 bases identical to TRBD1. This CDR3 region has 14 residues. V gave up 3 bases and J gave up 6 bases; unmatched junction bases: 8. Germline V gives CDR1 MNHEY, CDR2 SMNVEV (reference sequence). CDR3: CASSLRQGDFEQYF. As DNA, the CDR3 is TGTGCCAGCAGTTTGCGACAGGGAGACTTCGAGCAGTACTTC.

The chain carries TRBV6-1 and TRBJ1-1, with TRBD1 matching 7 bases. The length of the CDR3 is 14 residues. After removal of 3 bases from V and 5 bases from J, the junction contained 6 bases not matched to a gene. The germline gives CDR1 MNHNS, CDR2 SASEGT. The CDR3 sequence: CASSDPGQLTEAFF. In DNA, the CDR3 is TGTGCCAGCAGTGACCCGGGACAGTTAACTGAAGCTTTCTTT.